Sequencing of this T cell receptor beta chain was carried out in a study of tumor and adjacent non-tumor tissue in lung cancer. In regard to this clonotype: Germline is not matched at one junction end, which may reflect a read error.

The library came from three nested PCR rounds adapted from ARM-PCR protocols. TCRdb itself ran the multiplex PCR reads through MiXCR, one entry per CDR3 protein. The table includes under 250,000 distinct CDR3 sequences, around 70% detected once. This sample's RNA came from whole unsorted tissue. Between August and November 2014, newly diagnosed, chemotherapy-naive lung cancer patients underwent thoracic surgery in China. The CDR3 extends over 14 amino acids. CDR1 is LGHNA and CDR2 is YNFKEQ in the germline V gene. Specimen: lung tumor tissue. This TCR was recovered from a man aged 55 to 70 with non-small cell lung cancer. V is TRBV4-2 and J is TRBJ1-1; the D is unclear. The CDR3 nucleotides read TGTGCCAGCAGCGTCGGTAGGGAAAACACTGAAGCTCTCTTT. Its protein product is CASSVGRENTEALF.